This T cell receptor beta chain comes out of a study of cytomegalovirus exposure and HLA in healthy donors. Findings and limits, study-wide: CMV serostatus alone was available as immune exposure information. Later work found that TCR association rates differed between HLA loci; DRB1 had the most and HLA-C the fewest.

Primers included in the PCR were 60 Vbeta and 13 Jbeta primers. Clones were sequenced by immunoSEQ multiplex PCR, and TCRdb holds only the in-frame ones, with some missing. The sample has about 130,000 clones; roughly 83% are singletons. With regard to this clone: Antigen: not known.

What was sequenced was PBMCs. The clonotype originates from a girl aged 2 to 9 in good health and CMV-seronegative.

CDR3 in amino acids: CASSLGTANEKLFF. The CDR3, as DNA: TGTGCCAGCAGCTTGGGGACAGCTAATGAAAAACTGTTTTTT. The chain couples TRBV7-9 to TRBJ1-4; 7 bases fit TRBD1. This CDR3 contains 14 residues. After removal of 3 bases from V and 3 bases from J, the junction contained 1 base not matched to a gene. From germline, CDR1 is SEHNR and CDR2 FQNEAQ (reference sequence).